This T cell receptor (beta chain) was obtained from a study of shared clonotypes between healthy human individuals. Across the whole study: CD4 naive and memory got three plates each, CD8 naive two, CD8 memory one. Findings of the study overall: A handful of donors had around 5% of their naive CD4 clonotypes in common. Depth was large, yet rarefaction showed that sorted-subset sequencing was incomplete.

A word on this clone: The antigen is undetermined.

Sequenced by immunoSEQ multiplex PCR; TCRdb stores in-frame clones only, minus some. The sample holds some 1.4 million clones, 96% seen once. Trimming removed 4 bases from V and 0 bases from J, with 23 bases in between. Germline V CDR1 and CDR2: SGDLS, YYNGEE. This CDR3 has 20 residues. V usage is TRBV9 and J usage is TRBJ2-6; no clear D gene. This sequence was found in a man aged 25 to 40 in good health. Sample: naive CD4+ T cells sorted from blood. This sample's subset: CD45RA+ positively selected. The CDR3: CASSPKRSFYWDSGANVLTF. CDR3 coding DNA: TGTGCCAGCAGCCCCAAGAGAAGTTTTTATTGGGACTCTGGGGCCAACGTCCTGACTTTC.